This T cell receptor (beta chain) was recovered during a study of cytomegalovirus exposure and HLA in healthy donors. The PCR employed 60 Vbeta primers together with 13 Jbeta primers. Sequenced by immunoSEQ multiplex PCR; TCRdb stores in-frame clones only, minus some. The top ten hold about 2% of the sample, which has around 280,000 clones, 70% to 90% seen once. Germline V lookup: CDR1 SGDLS, CDR2 YYNGEE. The CDR3 spans 14 residues. This clone was seen a single time. Specimen: PBMCs. The TCR comes from a young woman in good health and CMV-seronegative. The genes are TRBV9 and TRBJ2-5, with D possibly TRBD1 on 6 matching bases. TRBJ2-7 matches the DNA end more closely, so the J call is doubtful. Here the CDR3 reads CASSVGGGTYEQYF. For the CDR3, the DNA is TGTGCCAGCAGCGTAGGTGGGGGCACCTACGAGCAGTACTTC.